A selection of T cell receptor beta chains follows, all from one sample in a study of blood T cells in healthy people across ages. TCRdb reprocessed the 5' RACE reads via MiXCR and lists one record per CDR3 protein. This sample has 650,000 or so distinct CDR3 sequences, with approximately 52% found just once. Sequencing input: blood. The source is a woman aged 80 or older in good health. CDR3s include the opening cysteine and the closing phenylalanine or tryptophan. Fields, in order: D gene, clone size, J gene, V gene, CDR3 DNA, CDR3 protein. The D gene is left open where the match is weak. Some rows mark clone size as missing; the rest say once, few, many or name a class of expanded clone.

D gene: -; clone size: -; J gene: TRBJ1-6; V gene: TRBV14; CDR3 DNA: TGTGCCAGCAGCCAAGGGCTGGGGCCCCTCCACTTT; CDR3 protein: CASSQGLGPLHF
D gene: -; clone size: few; J gene: TRBJ2-2; V gene: TRBV5-1; CDR3 DNA: TGCGCCAGCAGCTTATACGACGGGGGCCCCACCGGGGAGCTGTTTTTT; CDR3 protein: CASSLYDGGPTGELFF
D gene: -; clone size: -; J gene: TRBJ2-3; V gene: TRBV5-1; CDR3 DNA: TGCGCCAGCAGCCGGGACTGGGGGGATACGCAGTATTTT; CDR3 protein: CASSRDWGDTQYF
D gene: -; clone size: -; J gene: TRBJ2-5; V gene: TRBV20-1; CDR3 DNA: TGCAGTGCCTTACTAGTTAGGGAGACCCAGTACTTC; CDR3 protein: CSALLVRETQYF
D gene: -; clone size: once; J gene: TRBJ2-7; V gene: TRBV3-1; CDR3 DNA: TGTGCCAGCAGCCAACGCCGGGATCCCCTTTACGAGCAGTACTTC; CDR3 protein: CASSQRRDPLYEQYF
D gene: -; clone size: -; J gene: TRBJ1-6; V gene: TRBV3-1; CDR3 DNA: TGTGCCAGCAGCCAGGGGGATATTTCACCCCTCCACTTT; CDR3 protein: CASSQGDISPLHF
D gene: -; clone size: -; J gene: TRBJ1-1; V gene: TRBV7-9; CDR3 DNA: TGTGCCAGCAGCGCCCGGGACGCGCAGAACACTGAAGCTTTGTTT; CDR3 protein: CASSARDAQNTEALF
D gene: -; clone size: -; J gene: TRBJ2-3; V gene: TRBV7-2; CDR3 DNA: TGTGCCAGCAGCTTCGCCCTCCCGGGACCCCCATTCACAGATACGCAGTATTTT; CDR3 protein: CASSFALPGPPFTDTQYF
D gene: -; clone size: many; J gene: TRBJ2-1; V gene: TRBV11-2; CDR3 DNA: TGTGCCAGCAGCACCCGGCCTACTGCTCTCAATGAGCAGTTCTTC; CDR3 protein: CASSTRPTALNEQFF
D gene: -; clone size: -; J gene: TRBJ2-5; V gene: TRBV5-1; CDR3 DNA: TGCGCCAGCAGCTTGAGGAGGGGGGGTCGGGAGACCCAGTACTTC; CDR3 protein: CASSLRRGGRETQYF
D gene: -; clone size: many; J gene: TRBJ2-7; V gene: TRBV20-1; CDR3 DNA: TGCAGTGCTAGAGGGGTTGGCGAGCAGTACTTC; CDR3 protein: CSARGVGEQYF
D gene: TRBD1; clone size: -; J gene: TRBJ1-2; V gene: TRBV14; CDR3 DNA: TGTGCCAGCAGCCCTACGACAGGGTATGTCTATGGCTACACCTTC; CDR3 protein: CASSPTTGYVYGYTF
D gene: TRBD1; clone size: -; J gene: TRBJ2-2; V gene: TRBV12-3/TRBV12-4; CDR3 DNA: TGTGCCAGCAGCCAACGGAGGACAGGATCGAACACCGGGGAGCTGTTTTTT; CDR3 protein: CASSQRRTGSNTGELFF
D gene: TRBD2; clone size: -; J gene: TRBJ2-1; V gene: TRBV5-1; CDR3 DNA: TGCGCCAGCAGCTTGGTTCCTAGCGGGAAAGGTGAGCAGTTCTTC; CDR3 protein: CASSLVPSGKGEQFF
D gene: TRBD2; clone size: -; J gene: TRBJ2-1; V gene: TRBV10-2; CDR3 DNA: TGCGCCACCAGAGGGCTAGCGGCTCGTGAGCAGTTCTTC; CDR3 protein: CATRGLAAREQFF
D gene: -; clone size: few; J gene: TRBJ2-6; V gene: TRBV3-1; CDR3 DNA: TGTGCCAGCAGCAGGGGGTTGGTAGCCGCATTCTCTGGGGCCAACGTCCTGACTTTC; CDR3 protein: CASSRGLVAAFSGANVLTF